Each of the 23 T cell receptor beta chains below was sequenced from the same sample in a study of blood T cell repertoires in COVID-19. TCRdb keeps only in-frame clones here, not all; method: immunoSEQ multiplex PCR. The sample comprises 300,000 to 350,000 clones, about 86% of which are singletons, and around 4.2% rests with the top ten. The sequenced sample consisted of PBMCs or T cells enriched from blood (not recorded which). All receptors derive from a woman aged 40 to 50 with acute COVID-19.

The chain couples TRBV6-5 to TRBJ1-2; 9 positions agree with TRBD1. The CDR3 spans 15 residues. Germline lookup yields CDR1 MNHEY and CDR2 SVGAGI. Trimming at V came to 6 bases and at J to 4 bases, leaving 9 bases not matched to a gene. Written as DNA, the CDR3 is TGTGCCAGCAGGGAGTACCGGGACAGGGTCTATGGCTACACCTTC. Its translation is CASREYRDRVYGYTF.

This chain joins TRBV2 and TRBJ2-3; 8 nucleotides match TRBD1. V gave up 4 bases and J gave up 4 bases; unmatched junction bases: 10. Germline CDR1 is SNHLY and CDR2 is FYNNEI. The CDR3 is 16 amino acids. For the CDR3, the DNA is TGTGCCAGCAGTGGACCTCCAGGGGGCATTGCAGATACGCAGTATTTT. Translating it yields CASSGPPGGIADTQYF.

CDR3 residues: CASTYYGTDTEAFF. CDR3 DNA: TGTGCCAGCACCTACTACGGGACAGACACTGAAGCTTTCTTT. The chain carries TRBV7-9 and TRBJ1-1; TRBD1 matches 7 bases. V shed 7 bases, J shed 3 bases, and the junction held 8 bases outside the gene matches. This CDR3 spans 14 amino acids. Germline CDR1 SEHNR, CDR2 FQNEAQ (reference sequence).

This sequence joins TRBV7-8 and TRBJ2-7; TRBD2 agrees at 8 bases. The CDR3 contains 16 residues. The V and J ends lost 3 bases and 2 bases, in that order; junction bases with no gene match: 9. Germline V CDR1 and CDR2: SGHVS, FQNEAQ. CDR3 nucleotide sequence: TGTGCCAGCAGCTTCCGAACGCGGGAGGCCCCCTACGAGCAGTACTTC. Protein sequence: CASSFRTREAPYEQYF.

In DNA, the CDR3 is TGTGCCAGCAGCCCTAGACAGGGTGAAAAACTGTTTTTT. Translated: CASSPRQGEKLFF. This chain connects TRBV7-2 to TRBJ1-4, with TRBD1 matching over 7 bases. The CDR3 totals 13 residues. V shed 5 bases and J 7 bases; nucleotides not matched to a gene: 4. Germline CDR1 reads SGHTA; CDR2 reads FQGNSA.

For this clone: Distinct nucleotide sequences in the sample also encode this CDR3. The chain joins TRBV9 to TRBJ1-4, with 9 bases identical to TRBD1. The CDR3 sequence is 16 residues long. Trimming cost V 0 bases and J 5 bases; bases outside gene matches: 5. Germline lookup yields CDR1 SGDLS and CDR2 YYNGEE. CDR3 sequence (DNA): TGTGCCAGCAGCGTAGCTCCGGGACAGGGCAATGAAAAACTGTTTTTT. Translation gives CASSVAPGQGNEKLFF. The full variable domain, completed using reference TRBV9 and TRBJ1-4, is DSGVTQTPKHLITATGQRVTLRCSPRSGDLSVYWYQQSLDQGLQFLIQYYNGEERAKGNILERFSAQQFPDLHSELNLSSLELGDSALYFCASSVAPGQGNEKLFFGSGTQLSVL.

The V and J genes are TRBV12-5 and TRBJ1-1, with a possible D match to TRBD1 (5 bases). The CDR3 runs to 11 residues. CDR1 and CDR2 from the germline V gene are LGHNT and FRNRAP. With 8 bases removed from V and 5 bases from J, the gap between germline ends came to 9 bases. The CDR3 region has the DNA TGTGCTAGTTGCAGGGATACTGAAGCTTTCTTT. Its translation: CASCRDTEAFF.

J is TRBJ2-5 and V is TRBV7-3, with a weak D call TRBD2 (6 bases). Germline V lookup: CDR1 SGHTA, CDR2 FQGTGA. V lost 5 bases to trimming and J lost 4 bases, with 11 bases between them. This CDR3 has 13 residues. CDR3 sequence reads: CASSPAGRETQYF. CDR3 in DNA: TGTGCCAGCAGCCCAGCGGGTCGAGAGACCCAGTACTTC.

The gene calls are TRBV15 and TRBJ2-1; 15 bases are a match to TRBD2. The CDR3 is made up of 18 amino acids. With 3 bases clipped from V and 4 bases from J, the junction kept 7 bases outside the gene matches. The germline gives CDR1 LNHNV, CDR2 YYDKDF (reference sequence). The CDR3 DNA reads TGTGCCACCAGCAGGACCGGGACTAGCGGGAGGCGGTACAATGAGCAGTTCTTC. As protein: CATSRTGTSGRRYNEQFF.

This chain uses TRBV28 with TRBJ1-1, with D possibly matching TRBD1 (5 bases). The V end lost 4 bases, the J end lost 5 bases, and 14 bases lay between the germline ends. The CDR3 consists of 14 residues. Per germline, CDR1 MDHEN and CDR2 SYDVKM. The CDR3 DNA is TGTGCCAGCAGTTCGGTAGGGGATTGGACTGAAGCTTTCTTT. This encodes CASSSVGDWTEAFF. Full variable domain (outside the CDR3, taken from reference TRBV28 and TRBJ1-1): DVKVTQSSRYLVKRTGEKVFLECVQDMDHENMFWYRQDPGLGLRLIYFSYDVKMKEKGDIPEGYSVSREKKERFSLILESASTNQTSMYLCASSSVGDWTEAFFGQGTRLTVV.

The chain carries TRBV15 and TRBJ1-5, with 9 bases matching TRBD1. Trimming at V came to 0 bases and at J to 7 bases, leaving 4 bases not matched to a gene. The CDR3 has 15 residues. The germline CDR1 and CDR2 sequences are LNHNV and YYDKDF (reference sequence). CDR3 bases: TGTGCCACCAGCAGAGAAGGACAGGGGTACCAGCCCCAGCATTTT. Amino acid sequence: CATSREGQGYQPQHF.

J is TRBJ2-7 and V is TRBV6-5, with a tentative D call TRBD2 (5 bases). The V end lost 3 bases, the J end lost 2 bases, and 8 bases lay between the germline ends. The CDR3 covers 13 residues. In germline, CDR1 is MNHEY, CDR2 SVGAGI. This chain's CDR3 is CASSYGLTYEQYF. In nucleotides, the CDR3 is TGTGCCAGCAGTTATGGACTTACCTACGAGCAGTACTTC.

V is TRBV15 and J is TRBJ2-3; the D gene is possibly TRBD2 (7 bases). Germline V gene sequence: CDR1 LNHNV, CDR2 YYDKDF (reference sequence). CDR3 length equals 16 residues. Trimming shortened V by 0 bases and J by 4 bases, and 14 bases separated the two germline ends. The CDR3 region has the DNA TGTGCCACCAGCAGAGAGGGGGGGGCCAAGGCAGATACGCAGTATTTT. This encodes CATSREGGAKADTQYF.

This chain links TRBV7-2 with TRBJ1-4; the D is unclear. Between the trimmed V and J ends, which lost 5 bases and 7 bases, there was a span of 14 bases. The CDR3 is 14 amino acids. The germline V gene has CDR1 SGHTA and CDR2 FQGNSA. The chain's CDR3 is CASSPQTRGEKLFF. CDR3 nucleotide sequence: TGTGCCAGCAGCCCTCAAACCCGAGGTGAAAAACTGTTTTTT.

DNA of the CDR3: TGTGCCAGCAGCTTAGTTCTTTACGAGCAGTACTTC. Protein product: CASSLVLYEQYF. The gene calls are TRBV7-2 and TRBJ2-7; D is ambiguous. Trimming stripped 1 base from V and 4 bases from J, with 5 bases between. The CDR3 length is 12 residues. The germline gives CDR1 SGHTA, CDR2 FQGNSA.

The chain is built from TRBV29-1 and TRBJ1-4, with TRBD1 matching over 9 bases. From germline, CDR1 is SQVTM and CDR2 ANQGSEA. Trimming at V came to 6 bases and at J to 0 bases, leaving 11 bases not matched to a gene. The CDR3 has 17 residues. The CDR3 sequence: CSVLVPGQGATNEKLFF. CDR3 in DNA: TGCAGCGTGCTCGTCCCGGGACAGGGTGCAACTAATGAAAAACTGTTTTTT. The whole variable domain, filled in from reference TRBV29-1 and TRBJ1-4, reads SAVISQKPSRDICQRGTSLTIQCQVDSQVTMMFWYRQQPGQSLTLIATANQGSEATYESGFVIDKFPISRPNLTFSTLTVSNMSPEDSSIYLCSVLVPGQGATNEKLFFGSGTQLSVL.

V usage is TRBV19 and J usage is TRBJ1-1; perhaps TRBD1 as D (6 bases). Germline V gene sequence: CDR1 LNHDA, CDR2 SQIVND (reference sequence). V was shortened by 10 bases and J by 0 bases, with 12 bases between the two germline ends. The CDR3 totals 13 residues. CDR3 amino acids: CATGTTLNTEAFF. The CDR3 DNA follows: TGTGCCACCGGGACAACTCTGAACACTGAAGCTTTCTTT.

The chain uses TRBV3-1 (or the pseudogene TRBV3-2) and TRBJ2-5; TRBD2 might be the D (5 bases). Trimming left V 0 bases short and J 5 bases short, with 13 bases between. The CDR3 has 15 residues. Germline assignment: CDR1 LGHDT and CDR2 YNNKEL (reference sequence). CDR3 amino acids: CASSQDVRPGETQYF. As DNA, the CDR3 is TGTGCCAGCAGCCAAGATGTTCGACCGGGGGAGACCCAGTACTTC.

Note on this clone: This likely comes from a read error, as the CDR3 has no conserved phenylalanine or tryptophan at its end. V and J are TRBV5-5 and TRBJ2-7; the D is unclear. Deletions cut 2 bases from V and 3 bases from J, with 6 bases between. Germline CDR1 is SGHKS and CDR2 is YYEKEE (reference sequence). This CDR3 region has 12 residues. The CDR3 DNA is TGTGCCAGCAGCTTTTACGGCTACGAGCAGTACTAC. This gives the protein CASSFYGYEQYY.

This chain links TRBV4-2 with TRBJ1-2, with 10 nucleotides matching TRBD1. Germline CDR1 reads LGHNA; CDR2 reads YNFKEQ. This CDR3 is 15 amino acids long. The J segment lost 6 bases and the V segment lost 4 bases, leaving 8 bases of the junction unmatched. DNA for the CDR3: TGTGCCAGCAGCCTCGGACCAGGACAGGGGGATGGCTACACCTTC. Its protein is CASSLGPGQGDGYTF.

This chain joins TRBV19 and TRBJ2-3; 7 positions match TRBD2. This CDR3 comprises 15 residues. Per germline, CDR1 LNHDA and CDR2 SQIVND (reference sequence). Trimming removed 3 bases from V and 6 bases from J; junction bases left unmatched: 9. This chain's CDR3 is CASSILFGRGDTQYF. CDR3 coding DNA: TGTGCCAGTAGTATCCTCTTTGGGCGGGGGGATACGCAGTATTTT.

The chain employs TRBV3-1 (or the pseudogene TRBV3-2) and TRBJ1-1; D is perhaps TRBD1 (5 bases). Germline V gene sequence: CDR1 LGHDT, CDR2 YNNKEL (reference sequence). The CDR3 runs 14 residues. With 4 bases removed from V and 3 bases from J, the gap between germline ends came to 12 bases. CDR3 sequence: CASSRPGSHTEAFF. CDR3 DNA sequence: TGTGCCAGCAGCCGCCCAGGGTCCCACACTGAAGCTTTCTTT.

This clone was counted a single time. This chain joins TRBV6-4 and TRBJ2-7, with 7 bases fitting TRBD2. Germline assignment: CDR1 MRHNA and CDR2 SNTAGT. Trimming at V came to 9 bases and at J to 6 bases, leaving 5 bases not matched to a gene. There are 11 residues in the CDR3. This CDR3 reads CARQLACEQYF. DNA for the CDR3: TGTGCCAGGCAACTAGCGTGCGAGCAGTACTTC.